These T cell receptor beta chains were read from a single sample in a study of cytomegalovirus exposure and HLA in healthy donors. The repertoire was sequenced with immunoSEQ multiplex PCR; TCRdb's copy has only in-frame clones and lacks some. Of about 180,000 clones in the sample, more than 75% were seen once. Sample: PBMCs. The receptors shown here come from a man aged 35-49 years in good health and CMV-seronegative. CDR3s include the opening cysteine and the closing phenylalanine or tryptophan. Fields, in order: D gene, V gene, J gene, clone size, CDR3 DNA, CDR3 protein. A D gene is named only where the DNA matches it firmly. A clone size is listed for some rows: how often the clone was seen (once, few, many), or a class if it is expanded.

D gene: TRBD1
V gene: TRBV6-5
J gene: TRBJ2-7
clone size: .
CDR3 DNA: TGTGCCAGCAGCTGGAGGACAGGCGAGCAGTACTTC
CDR3 protein: CASSWRTGEQYF

D gene: .
V gene: TRBV4-3
J gene: TRBJ2-7
clone size: .
CDR3 DNA: TGCGCCAGCAGCCAAGAGGGAGTATACGAGCAGTACTTC
CDR3 protein: CASSQEGVYEQYF

D gene: TRBD1
V gene: TRBV6-5
J gene: TRBJ1-5
clone size: .
CDR3 DNA: TGTGCCAGCAGTTTTAGACAGGGTCACCAGCCCCAGCATTTT
CDR3 protein: CASSFRQGHQPQHF

D gene: .
V gene: TRBV27
J gene: TRBJ1-4
clone size: .
CDR3 DNA: TGTGCCAGCAGGGGAAGCGGGACTGGGGAAAAACTGTTTTTT
CDR3 protein: CASRGSGTGEKLFF

D gene: TRBD1
V gene: TRBV4-3
J gene: TRBJ1-4
clone size: .
CDR3 DNA: TGCGCCAGCAGCCAAGTCGACAGGGCGAATGAAAAACTGTTTTTT
CDR3 protein: CASSQVDRANEKLFF

D gene: .
V gene: TRBV4-1
J gene: TRBJ2-2
clone size: .
CDR3 DNA: TGCGCCAGCAGAGATCAAGCCCCCGGGGAGCTGTTTTTT
CDR3 protein: CASRDQAPGELFF

D gene: .
V gene: TRBV18
J gene: TRBJ1-5
clone size: .
CDR3 DNA: TGTGCCAGCAGGGCAGACTATAGCAATCAGCCCCAGCATTTT
CDR3 protein: CASRADYSNQPQHF

D gene: .
V gene: TRBV6-5
J gene: TRBJ1-5
clone size: .
CDR3 DNA: TGTGCCAGCAGTGAGTATCAGCCCCAGCATTTT
CDR3 protein: CASSEYQPQHF

D gene: TRBD2
V gene: TRBV5-5
J gene: TRBJ2-7
clone size: .
CDR3 DNA: TGTGCCAGCGGAGCGGGAGGTACCTACGAGCAGTACTTC
CDR3 protein: CASGAGGTYEQYF

D gene: TRBD1
V gene: TRBV7-8
J gene: TRBJ1-4
clone size: .
CDR3 DNA: TGTGCCAGCAGCGAAAGACCGGTGGGACAGGGTGCAACTAATGAAAAACTGTTTTTT
CDR3 protein: CASSERPVGQGATNEKLFF

D gene: TRBD1
V gene: TRBV4-3
J gene: TRBJ1-4
clone size: .
CDR3 DNA: TGCGCCAGCAGCCGACAGGGGGCTAGGGGGAAACTGTTTTTT
CDR3 protein: CASSRQGARGKLFF

D gene: TRBD1
V gene: TRBV4-1
J gene: TRBJ2-2
clone size: .
CDR3 DNA: TGCGCCAGCAGCCAGCCGGGACAGGAAAGGGGCACCGGGGAGCTGTTTTTT
CDR3 protein: CASSQPGQERGTGELFF

D gene: TRBD1
V gene: TRBV30
J gene: TRBJ1-3
clone size: .
CDR3 DNA: TGTGCCTGGAGTGTTCAGGGGGCACGAGGAAACACCATATATTTT
CDR3 protein: CAWSVQGARGNTIYF

D gene: TRBD1
V gene: TRBV7-6
J gene: TRBJ1-2
clone size: .
CDR3 DNA: TGTGCCAGCGACACAGGGGCCTTCGGCTATGGCTACACCTTC
CDR3 protein: CASDTGAFGYGYTF

D gene: .
V gene: TRBV2
J gene: TRBJ1-4
clone size: .
CDR3 DNA: TGTGCCAGCAGTGATGGGGGGATTAATGAAAAACTGTTTTTT
CDR3 protein: CASSDGGINEKLFF

D gene: TRBD2
V gene: TRBV30
J gene: TRBJ2-2
clone size: .
CDR3 DNA: TGTGCCTCAGGGAGGGGAACCGGGGAGCTGTTTTTT
CDR3 protein: CASGRGTGELFF

D gene: .
V gene: TRBV18
J gene: TRBJ2-7
clone size: .
CDR3 DNA: TGTGCCAGCTCACCTGGGGACAACTCCTACGAGCAGTACTTC
CDR3 protein: CASSPGDNSYEQYF

D gene: .
V gene: TRBV4-3
J gene: TRBJ1-1
clone size: few
CDR3 DNA: TGCGCCAGCAGCCTTATGGGCGGGACTGAAGCTTTCTTT
CDR3 protein: CASSLMGGTEAFF

D gene: .
V gene: TRBV30
J gene: TRBJ1-2
clone size: once
CDR3 DNA: TGTGCCTGGAGTGTATCACAGAACAATGGCTACACCTTC
CDR3 protein: CAWSVSQNNGYTF

D gene: TRBD1
V gene: TRBV5-1
J gene: TRBJ2-7
clone size: .
CDR3 DNA: TGCGCCAGCAGCCGTCAAGGGACAGGGTACGAGCAGTACTTC
CDR3 protein: CASSRQGTGYEQYF

D gene: TRBD1
V gene: TRBV6-5
J gene: TRBJ2-1
clone size: .
CDR3 DNA: TGTGCCAGCAGATTAGACAGGGGTTTCAATGAGCAGTTCTTC
CDR3 protein: CASRLDRGFNEQFF

D gene: .
V gene: TRBV5-1
J gene: TRBJ1-1
clone size: .
CDR3 DNA: TGCGCCAGCAGCTACACTGGACAGTTGAACACTGAAGCTTTCTTT
CDR3 protein: CASSYTGQLNTEAFF

D gene: .
V gene: TRBV6-6
J gene: TRBJ1-1
clone size: .
CDR3 DNA: TGTGCCAGCAGTTACTCCTATGGGGGGACTGAAGCTTTCTTT
CDR3 protein: CASSYSYGGTEAFF

D gene: TRBD2
V gene: TRBV2
J gene: TRBJ2-2
clone size: few
CDR3 DNA: TGTGCCAGCCGATGGACTAGCGGGAGTACCGGGGAGCTGTTTTTT
CDR3 protein: CASRWTSGSTGELFF

D gene: TRBD1
V gene: TRBV5-1
J gene: TRBJ1-1
clone size: .
CDR3 DNA: TGCGCCAGCAGCTTAGGGACAGTGAACACTGAAGCTTTCTTT
CDR3 protein: CASSLGTVNTEAFF

D gene: TRBD1
V gene: TRBV5-1
J gene: TRBJ1-2
clone size: .
CDR3 DNA: TGCGCCAGCAGTGCGACAGGGCCTCCTAACTATGGCTACACCTTC
CDR3 protein: CASSATGPPNYGYTF

D gene: .
V gene: TRBV9
J gene: TRBJ2-2
clone size: .
CDR3 DNA: TGTGCCAGCAGCGTAGCGGGCGCGGGGACCGGGGAGCTGTTTTTT
CDR3 protein: CASSVAGAGTGELFF

D gene: .
V gene: TRBV7-2
J gene: TRBJ2-7
clone size: .
CDR3 DNA: TGTGCCAGCAGCTCCCTGGGGGGTGGTGCCTACGAGCAGTACTTC
CDR3 protein: CASSSLGGGAYEQYF

D gene: .
V gene: TRBV7-3
J gene: TRBJ1-1
clone size: .
CDR3 DNA: TGTGCCAGCAGCTTAAATGGGCTGGTCTCTGAAGCTTTCTTT
CDR3 protein: CASSLNGLVSEAFF

D gene: TRBD2
V gene: TRBV5-4
J gene: TRBJ2-7
clone size: .
CDR3 DNA: TGTGCCAGCAGCTTGGCGGGGGGAAGCTCCTACGAGCAGTACTTC
CDR3 protein: CASSLAGGSSYEQYF

D gene: TRBD1
V gene: TRBV29-1
J gene: TRBJ2-7
clone size: .
CDR3 DNA: TGCAGCGTTGAACTTCCACAGGGGAATCCCTACGAGCAGTACTTC
CDR3 protein: CSVELPQGNPYEQYF

D gene: .
V gene: TRBV4-1
J gene: TRBJ2-7
clone size: few
CDR3 DNA: TGCGCCAGCAGCCAATCGTTCTCCTACGAGCAGTACTTC
CDR3 protein: CASSQSFSYEQYF

D gene: TRBD1
V gene: TRBV4-3
J gene: TRBJ2-2
clone size: .
CDR3 DNA: TGCGCCAGCAGCCAAGTAACAGGGGTGGAGCTGTTTTTT
CDR3 protein: CASSQVTGVELFF

D gene: .
V gene: TRBV7-8
J gene: TRBJ1-2
clone size: .
CDR3 DNA: TGTGCCAGCAGCTTACAGGACAGCTATGGCTACACCTTC
CDR3 protein: CASSLQDSYGYTF

D gene: .
V gene: TRBV18
J gene: TRBJ2-1
clone size: .
CDR3 DNA: TGTGCCAGCTCACTTTTCGCCTCTCCTAACAATGAGCAGTTCTTC
CDR3 protein: CASSLFASPNNEQFF

D gene: .
V gene: TRBV6-6
J gene: TRBJ1-2
clone size: .
CDR3 DNA: TGTGCCAGTTCGGGGTGGGAGGGTGGCTACACCTTC
CDR3 protein: CASSGWEGGYTF

D gene: .
V gene: TRBV7-2
J gene: TRBJ2-3
clone size: once
CDR3 DNA: TGTGCCAGCAGCTTAGCGCCGCGGGGTAGCACAGATACGCAGTATTTT
CDR3 protein: CASSLAPRGSTDTQYF

D gene: TRBD2
V gene: TRBV7-3
J gene: TRBJ2-1
clone size: once
CDR3 DNA: TGTGCCAGCAGCTCCTACGGACTAGCGGGGGGTTACAATGAGCAGTTCTTC
CDR3 protein: CASSSYGLAGGYNEQFF

D gene: TRBD1
V gene: TRBV7-6
J gene: TRBJ2-7
clone size: .
CDR3 DNA: TGTGCCAGCAGCCCAGAGCCGGCGGGACAGGGGACGTACGAGCAGTACTTC
CDR3 protein: CASSPEPAGQGTYEQYF

D gene: TRBD1
V gene: TRBV7-3
J gene: TRBJ1-3
clone size: .
CDR3 DNA: TGTGCCAGCAGCCGAGCAACAGGGGCTGGAAACACCATATATTTT
CDR3 protein: CASSRATGAGNTIYF

D gene: .
V gene: TRBV11-3
J gene: TRBJ2-1
clone size: .
CDR3 DNA: TGTGCCAGCAGTTTGGGGAGCTCCTACAATGAGCAGTTCTTC
CDR3 protein: CASSLGSSYNEQFF

D gene: TRBD1
V gene: TRBV7-2
J gene: TRBJ1-1
clone size: .
CDR3 DNA: TGTGCCAGCAGTCGACAGGGAGTGACTGAAGCTTTCTTT
CDR3 protein: CASSRQGVTEAFF

D gene: .
V gene: TRBV7-2
J gene: TRBJ1-3
clone size: .
CDR3 DNA: TGTGCCAGCAGCTTACAGGGAAACACCATATATTTT
CDR3 protein: CASSLQGNTIYF

D gene: TRBD2
V gene: TRBV11-2
J gene: TRBJ2-3
clone size: .
CDR3 DNA: TGTGCCAGCAGCTCGTTGAATAGCGGGGGGGTAGATACGCAGTATTTT
CDR3 protein: CASSSLNSGGVDTQYF

D gene: TRBD2
V gene: TRBV10-3
J gene: TRBJ2-3
clone size: .
CDR3 DNA: TGTGCCATCAGTGGGCTCGGGGGGGGGCTGAGCACAGATACGCAGTATTTT
CDR3 protein: CAISGLGGGLSTDTQYF

D gene: TRBD2
V gene: TRBV4-2
J gene: TRBJ2-3
clone size: .
CDR3 DNA: TGTGCCAGCAGCCAAGATCCCAGCGGGAGCGGGTGGACAGATACGCAGTATTTT
CDR3 protein: CASSQDPSGSGWTDTQYF

D gene: .
V gene: TRBV20-1
J gene: TRBJ2-7
clone size: few
CDR3 DNA: TGCAGTGTCGGGGGATACGAGCAGTACTTC
CDR3 protein: CSVGGYEQYF

D gene: .
V gene: TRBV5-4
J gene: TRBJ2-7
clone size: .
CDR3 DNA: TGTGCCAGCAGCTTTAGTTCCTCCTACGAGCAGTACTTC
CDR3 protein: CASSFSSSYEQYF

D gene: .
V gene: TRBV11-2
J gene: TRBJ2-3
clone size: .
CDR3 DNA: TGTGCCAGCAACGCCGAGCCCGGACTTACAACAGATACGCAGTATTTT
CDR3 protein: CASNAEPGLTTDTQYF

D gene: .
V gene: TRBV18
J gene: TRBJ2-4
clone size: .
CDR3 DNA: TGTGCCAGCTCACCCTCGAGCGACAACATTCAGTACTTC
CDR3 protein: CASSPSSDNIQYF

D gene: TRBD2
V gene: TRBV7-3
J gene: TRBJ2-7
clone size: .
CDR3 DNA: TGTGCCAGCAGCTTTGCGGGAGGGTTCGAGCAGTACTTC
CDR3 protein: CASSFAGGFEQYF

D gene: TRBD2
V gene: TRBV4-3
J gene: TRBJ2-5
clone size: .
CDR3 DNA: TGCGCCAGCAGCCAAGGCGCCCCAGCGGGAGGCGAGACCCAGTACTTC
CDR3 protein: CASSQGAPAGGETQYF

D gene: .
V gene: TRBV11-3
J gene: TRBJ1-1
clone size: .
CDR3 DNA: TGTGCCAGCGGACTTAAGGCGAGTACTGAAGCTTTCTTT
CDR3 protein: CASGLKASTEAFF